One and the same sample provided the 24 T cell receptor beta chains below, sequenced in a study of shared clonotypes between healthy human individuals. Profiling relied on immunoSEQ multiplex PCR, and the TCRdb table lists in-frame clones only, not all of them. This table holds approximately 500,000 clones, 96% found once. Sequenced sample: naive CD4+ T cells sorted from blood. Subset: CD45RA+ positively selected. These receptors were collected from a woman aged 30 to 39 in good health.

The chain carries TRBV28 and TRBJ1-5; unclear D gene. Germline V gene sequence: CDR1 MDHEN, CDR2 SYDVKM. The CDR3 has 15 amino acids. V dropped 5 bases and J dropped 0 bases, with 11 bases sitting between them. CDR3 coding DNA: TGTGCCAGCAGTCCGCTTGGGAATAGCAATCAGCCCCAGCATTTT. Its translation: CASSPLGNSNQPQHF.

The CDR3 region has the DNA TGCGCCAGCAGCCTTGGGACAGGGGGAAGCAATCAGCCCCAGCATTTT. Amino acid sequence: CASSLGTGGSNQPQHF. This chain uses TRBV5-1 with TRBJ1-5; 11 nucleotides align to TRBD1. Per the germline V gene, CDR1 is SGHRS and CDR2 is YFSETQ. This CDR3 contains 16 residues. Trimming removed 4 bases from V and 1 base from J; junction bases left unmatched: 4.

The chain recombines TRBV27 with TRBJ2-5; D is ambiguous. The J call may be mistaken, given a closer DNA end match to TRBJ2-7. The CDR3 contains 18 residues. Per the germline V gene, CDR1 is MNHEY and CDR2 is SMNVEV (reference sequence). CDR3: CASSLSGGKRHALYEQYF. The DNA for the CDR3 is TGTGCCAGCAGTTTATCTGGCGGAAAAAGGCATGCCCTATACGAGCAGTACTTC.

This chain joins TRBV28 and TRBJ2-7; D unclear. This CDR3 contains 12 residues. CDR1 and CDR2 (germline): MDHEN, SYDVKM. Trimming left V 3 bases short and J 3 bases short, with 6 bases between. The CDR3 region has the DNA TGTGCCAGCAGTTTGGGCTTCTACGAGCAGTACTTC. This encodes CASSLGFYEQYF.

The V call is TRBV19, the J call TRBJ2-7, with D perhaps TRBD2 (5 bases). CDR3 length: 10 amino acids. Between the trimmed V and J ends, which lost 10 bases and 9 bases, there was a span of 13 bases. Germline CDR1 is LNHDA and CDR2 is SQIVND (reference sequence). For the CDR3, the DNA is TGTGCCACCGGAGGAGACGGGCAGTACTTC. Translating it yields CATGGDGQYF.

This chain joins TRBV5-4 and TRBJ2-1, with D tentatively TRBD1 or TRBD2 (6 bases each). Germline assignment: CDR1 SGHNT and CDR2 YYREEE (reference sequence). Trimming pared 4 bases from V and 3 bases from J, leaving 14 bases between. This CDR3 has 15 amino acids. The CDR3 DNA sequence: TGTGCCAGCAGCCCCAGAGGGGGAGGCTACAATGAGCAGTTCTTC. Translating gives CASSPRGGGYNEQFF.

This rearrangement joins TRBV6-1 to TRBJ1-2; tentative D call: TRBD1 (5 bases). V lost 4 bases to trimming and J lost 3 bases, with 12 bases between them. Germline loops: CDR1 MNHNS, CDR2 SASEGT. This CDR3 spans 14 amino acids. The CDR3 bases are TGTGCCAGCAGTGCAGGGTTCTTGGACTATGGCTACACCTTC. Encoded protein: CASSAGFLDYGYTF.

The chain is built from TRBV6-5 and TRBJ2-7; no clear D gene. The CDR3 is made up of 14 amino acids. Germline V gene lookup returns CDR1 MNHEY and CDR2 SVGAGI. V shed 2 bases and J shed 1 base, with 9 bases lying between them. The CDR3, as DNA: TGTGCCAGCAGTTACCGATCCTTTTCCTACGAGCAGTACTTC. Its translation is CASSYRSFSYEQYF.

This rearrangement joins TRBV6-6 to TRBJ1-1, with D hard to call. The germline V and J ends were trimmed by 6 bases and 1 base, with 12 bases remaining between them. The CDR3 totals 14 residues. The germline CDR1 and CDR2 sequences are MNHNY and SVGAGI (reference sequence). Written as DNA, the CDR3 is TGTGCCAGCAGCCTCTCGACGGGGAACACTGAAGCTTTCTTT. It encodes CASSLSTGNTEAFF.

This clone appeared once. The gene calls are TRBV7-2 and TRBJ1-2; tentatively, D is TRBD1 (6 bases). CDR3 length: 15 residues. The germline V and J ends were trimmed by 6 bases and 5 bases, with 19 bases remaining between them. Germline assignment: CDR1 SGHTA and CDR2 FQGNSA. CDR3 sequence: CASRTGTRFPYGYTF. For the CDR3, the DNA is TGTGCCAGCAGGACCGGGACACGGTTTCCTTATGGCTACACCTTC. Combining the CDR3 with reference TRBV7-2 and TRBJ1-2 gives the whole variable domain GAGVSQSPSNKVTEKGKDVELRCDPISGHTALYWYRQSLGQGLEFLIYFQGNSAPDKSGLPSDRFSAERTGGSVSTLTIQRTQQEDSAVYLCASRTGTRFPYGYTFGSGTRLTVV.

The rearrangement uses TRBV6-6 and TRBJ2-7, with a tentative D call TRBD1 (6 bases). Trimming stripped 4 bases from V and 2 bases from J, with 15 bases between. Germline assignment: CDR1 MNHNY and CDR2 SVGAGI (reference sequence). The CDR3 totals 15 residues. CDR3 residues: CASSSHDRSPYEQYF. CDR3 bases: TGTGCCAGCAGTTCCCATGACAGGTCGCCCTACGAGCAGTACTTC.

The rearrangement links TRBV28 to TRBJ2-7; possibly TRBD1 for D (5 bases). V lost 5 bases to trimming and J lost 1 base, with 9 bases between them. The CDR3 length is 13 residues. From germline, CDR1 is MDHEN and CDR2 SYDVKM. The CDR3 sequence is CASSRQPSYEQYF. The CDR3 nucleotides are TGTGCCAGCAGTCGACAGCCATCCTACGAGCAGTACTTC.

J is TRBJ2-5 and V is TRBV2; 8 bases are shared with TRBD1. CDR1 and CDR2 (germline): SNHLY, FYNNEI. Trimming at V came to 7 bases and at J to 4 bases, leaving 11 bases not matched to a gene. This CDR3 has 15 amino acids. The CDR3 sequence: CASKVRQGRPETQYF. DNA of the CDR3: TGTGCCAGCAAGGTCAGACAGGGGAGGCCAGAGACCCAGTACTTC.

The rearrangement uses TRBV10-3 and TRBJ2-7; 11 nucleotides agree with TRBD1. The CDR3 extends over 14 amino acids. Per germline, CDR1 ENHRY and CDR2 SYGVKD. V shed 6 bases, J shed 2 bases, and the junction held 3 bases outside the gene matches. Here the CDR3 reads CAIRPGQGAYEQYF. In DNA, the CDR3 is TGTGCCATCAGACCGGGACAGGGGGCCTACGAGCAGTACTTC.

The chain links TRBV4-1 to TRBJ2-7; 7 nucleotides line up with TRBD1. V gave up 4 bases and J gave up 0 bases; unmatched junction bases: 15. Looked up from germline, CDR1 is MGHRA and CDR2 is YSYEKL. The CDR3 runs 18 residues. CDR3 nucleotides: TGCGCCAGCAGCCGCAGCCGGGTCCGAGGGGGCAGCTCCTACGAGCAGTACTTC. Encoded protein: CASSRSRVRGGSSYEQYF.

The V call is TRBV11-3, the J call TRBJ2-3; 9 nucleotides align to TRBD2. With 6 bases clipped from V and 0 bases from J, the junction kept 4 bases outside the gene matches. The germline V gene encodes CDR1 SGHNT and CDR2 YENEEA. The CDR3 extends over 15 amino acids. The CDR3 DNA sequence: TGTGCCAGCAGATTTAGCGGGAGAAGCACAGATACGCAGTATTTT. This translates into CASRFSGRSTDTQYF.

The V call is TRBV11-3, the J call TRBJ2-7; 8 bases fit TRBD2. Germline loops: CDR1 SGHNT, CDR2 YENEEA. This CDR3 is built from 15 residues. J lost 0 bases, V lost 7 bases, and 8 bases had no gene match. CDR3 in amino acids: CASNVRGGSSYEQYF. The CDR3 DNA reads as TGTGCCAGCAACGTACGGGGGGGAAGCTCCTACGAGCAGTACTTC.

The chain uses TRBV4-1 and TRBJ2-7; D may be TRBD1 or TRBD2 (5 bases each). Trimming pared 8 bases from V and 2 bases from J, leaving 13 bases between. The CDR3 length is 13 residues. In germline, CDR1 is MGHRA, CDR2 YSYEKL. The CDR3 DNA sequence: TGCGCCAGCCGGGGACCCTCGACCTACGAGCAGTACTTC. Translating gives CASRGPSTYEQYF.

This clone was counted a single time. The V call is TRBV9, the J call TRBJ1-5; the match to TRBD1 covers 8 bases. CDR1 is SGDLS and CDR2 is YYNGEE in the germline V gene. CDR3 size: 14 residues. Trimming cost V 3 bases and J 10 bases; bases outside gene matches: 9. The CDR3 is CASSAGTGNRPQHF. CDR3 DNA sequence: TGTGCCAGCAGCGCGGGGACAGGCAATCGCCCCCAGCATTTT.

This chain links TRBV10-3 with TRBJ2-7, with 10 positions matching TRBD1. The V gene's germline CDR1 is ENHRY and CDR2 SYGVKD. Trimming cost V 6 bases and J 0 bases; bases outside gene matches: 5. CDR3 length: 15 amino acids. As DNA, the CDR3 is TGTGCCATCAGAGGGACAGGGGAGAGCTCCTACGAGCAGTACTTC. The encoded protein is CAIRGTGESSYEQYF.

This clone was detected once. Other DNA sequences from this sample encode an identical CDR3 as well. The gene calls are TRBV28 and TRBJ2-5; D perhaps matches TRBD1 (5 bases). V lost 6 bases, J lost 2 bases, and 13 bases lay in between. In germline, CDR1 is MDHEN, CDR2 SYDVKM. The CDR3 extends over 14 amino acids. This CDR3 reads CASSSGQTQETQYF. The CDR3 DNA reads TGTGCCAGCAGCTCCGGACAAACACAAGAGACCCAGTACTTC.

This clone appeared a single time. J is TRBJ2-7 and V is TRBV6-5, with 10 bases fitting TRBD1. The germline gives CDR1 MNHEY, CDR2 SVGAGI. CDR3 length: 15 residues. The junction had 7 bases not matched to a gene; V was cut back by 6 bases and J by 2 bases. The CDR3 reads CASSPRDRGPYEQYF. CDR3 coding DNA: TGTGCCAGCAGCCCCCGGGACAGGGGTCCCTACGAGCAGTACTTC.

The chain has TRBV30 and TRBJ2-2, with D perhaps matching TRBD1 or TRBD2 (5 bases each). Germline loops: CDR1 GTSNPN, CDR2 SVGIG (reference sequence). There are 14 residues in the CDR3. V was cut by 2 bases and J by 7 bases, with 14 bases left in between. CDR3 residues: CAWSIIRDDGELFF. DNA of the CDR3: TGTGCCTGGAGTATCATACGGGACGACGGGGAGCTGTTTTTT. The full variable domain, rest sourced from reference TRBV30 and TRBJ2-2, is SQTIHQWPATLVQPVGSPLSLECTVEGTSNPNLYWYRQAAGRGLQLLFYSVGIGQISSEVPQNLSASRPQDRQFILSSKKLLLSDSGFYLCAWSIIRDDGELFFGEGSRLTVL.

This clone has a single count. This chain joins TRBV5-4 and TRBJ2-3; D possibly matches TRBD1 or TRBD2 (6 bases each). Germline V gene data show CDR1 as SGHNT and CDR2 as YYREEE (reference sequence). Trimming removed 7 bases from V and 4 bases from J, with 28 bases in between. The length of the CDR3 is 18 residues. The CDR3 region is CASGTGTKGSGASDTQYF. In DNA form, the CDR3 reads TGTGCCAGCGGCACAGGGACAAAGGGTAGCGGAGCCTCAGATACGCAGTATTTT. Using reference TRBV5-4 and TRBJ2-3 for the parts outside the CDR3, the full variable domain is ETGVTQSPTHLIKTRGQQVTLRCSSQSGHNTVSWYQQALGQGPQFIFQYYREEENGRGNFPPRFSGLQFPNYSSELNVNALELDDSALYLCASGTGTKGSGASDTQYFGPGTRLTVL.